These T cell receptor beta chains were read from a single sample in a study of blood T cell repertoires in COVID-19. Data came from immunoSEQ multiplex PCR; TCRdb stores just in-frame clones and leaves some out. The sample yields about 59,000 clones, approximately 78% seen once. The specimen sequenced was peripheral blood. These receptors were collected from a man aged 60 to 75 with COVID-19, enrolled during active disease. The CDR3 runs from the conserved cysteine through the conserved F or W.

V gene: TRBV7-9
J gene: TRBJ2-5
CDR3 length: 14
CDR3 protein: CASSLAGRVETQYF

V gene: TRBV2
J gene: TRBJ2-5
CDR3 length: 13
CDR3 protein: CASIGTGGETQYF

V gene: TRBV7-3
J gene: TRBJ1-2
CDR3 length: 15
CDR3 protein: CASSLSGTGGAGYTF

V gene: TRBV7-2
J gene: TRBJ2-1
CDR3 length: 19
CDR3 protein: CASSLGLAGGRRIPNEQFF

V gene: TRBV5-1
J gene: TRBJ2-1
CDR3 length: 15
CDR3 protein: CASSLGLAGVNEQFF

V gene: TRBV24-1
J gene: TRBJ1-2
CDR3 length: 14
CDR3 protein: CATSDPGRDYGYTF

V gene: TRBV6-2/TRBV6-3
J gene: TRBJ2-7
CDR3 length: 13
CDR3 protein: CASSWTESYEQYF

V gene: TRBV7-3
J gene: TRBJ1-1
CDR3 length: 14
CDR3 protein: CASSLGSGNTEAFF

V gene: TRBV12-3/TRBV12-4
J gene: TRBJ1-1
CDR3 length: 12
CDR3 protein: CASSFERGEAFF

V gene: TRBV5-1
J gene: TRBJ2-1
CDR3 length: 15
CDR3 protein: CASSLLAGLSNEQFF